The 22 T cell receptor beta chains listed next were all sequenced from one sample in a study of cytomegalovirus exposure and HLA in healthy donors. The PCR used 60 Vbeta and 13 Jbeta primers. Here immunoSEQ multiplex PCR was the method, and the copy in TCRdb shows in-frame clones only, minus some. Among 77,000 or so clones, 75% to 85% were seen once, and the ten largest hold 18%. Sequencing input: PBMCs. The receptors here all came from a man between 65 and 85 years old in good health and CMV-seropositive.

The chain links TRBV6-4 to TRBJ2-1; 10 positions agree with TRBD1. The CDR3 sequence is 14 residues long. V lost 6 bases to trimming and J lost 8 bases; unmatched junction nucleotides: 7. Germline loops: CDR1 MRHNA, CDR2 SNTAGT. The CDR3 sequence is CASSRDRGVDEQFF. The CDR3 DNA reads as TGTGCCAGCAGCCGGGACAGGGGCGTCGATGAGCAGTTCTTC.

CDR3 sequence reads: CASSLPGHVYGYTF. The DNA of the CDR3 is TGTGCCAGCAGTTTGCCGGGACACGTCTATGGCTACACCTTC. V is TRBV28 and J is TRBJ1-2, with D tentatively TRBD1 (6 bases). Trimming stripped 3 bases from V and 4 bases from J, with 12 bases between. The CDR3 contains 14 residues. Germline V lookup: CDR1 MDHEN, CDR2 SYDVKM.

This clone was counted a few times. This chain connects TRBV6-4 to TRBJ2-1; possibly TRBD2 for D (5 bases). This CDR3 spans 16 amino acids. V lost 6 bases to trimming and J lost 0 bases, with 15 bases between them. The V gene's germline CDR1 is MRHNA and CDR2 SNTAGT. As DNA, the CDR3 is TGTGCCAGCAGCCCCCTAGCCCTCAGCTCCTACAATGAGCAGTTCTTC. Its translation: CASSPLALSSYNEQFF.

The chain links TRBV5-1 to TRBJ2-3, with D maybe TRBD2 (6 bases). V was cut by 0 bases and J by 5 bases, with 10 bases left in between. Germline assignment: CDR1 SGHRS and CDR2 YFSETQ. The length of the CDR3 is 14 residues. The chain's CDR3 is CASSLAGEGDTQYF. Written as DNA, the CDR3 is TGCGCCAGCAGCTTGGCGGGAGAGGGAGATACGCAGTATTTT.

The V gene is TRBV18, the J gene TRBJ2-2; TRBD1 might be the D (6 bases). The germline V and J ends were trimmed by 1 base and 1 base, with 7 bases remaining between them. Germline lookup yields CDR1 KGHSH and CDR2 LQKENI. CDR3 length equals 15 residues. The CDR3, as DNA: TGTGCCAGCTCACCACTGACAGGGAACACCGGGGAGCTGTTTTTT. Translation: CASSPLTGNTGELFF. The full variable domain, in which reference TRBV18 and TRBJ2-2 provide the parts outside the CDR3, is NAGVMQNPRHLVRRRGQEARLRCSPMKGHSHVYWYRQLPEEGLKFMVYLQKENIIDESGMPKERFSAEFPKEGPSILRIQQVVRGDSAAYFCASSPLTGNTGELFFGEGSRLTVL.

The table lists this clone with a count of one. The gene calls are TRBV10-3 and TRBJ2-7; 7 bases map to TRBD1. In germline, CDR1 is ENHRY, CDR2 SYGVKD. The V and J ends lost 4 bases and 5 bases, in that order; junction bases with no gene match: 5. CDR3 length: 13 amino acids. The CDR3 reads CAISVDRAHEQYF. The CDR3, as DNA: TGTGCCATCAGTGTCGACAGGGCCCACGAGCAGTACTTC.

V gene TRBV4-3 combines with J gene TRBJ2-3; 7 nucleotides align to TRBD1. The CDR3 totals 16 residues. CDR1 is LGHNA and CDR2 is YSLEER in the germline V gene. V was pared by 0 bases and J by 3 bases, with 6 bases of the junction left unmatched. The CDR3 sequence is CASSQDKRQGTDTQYF. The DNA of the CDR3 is TGCGCCAGCAGCCAAGATAAGAGACAGGGAACAGATACGCAGTATTTT.

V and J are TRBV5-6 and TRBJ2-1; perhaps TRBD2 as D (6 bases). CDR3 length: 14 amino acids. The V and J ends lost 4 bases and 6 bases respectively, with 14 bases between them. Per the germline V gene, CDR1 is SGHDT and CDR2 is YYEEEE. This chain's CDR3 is CASSQRRAGNEQFF. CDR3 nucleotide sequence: TGTGCCAGCAGCCAACGGAGGGCCGGCAATGAGCAGTTCTTC. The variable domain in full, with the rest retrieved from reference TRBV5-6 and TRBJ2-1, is DAGVTQSPTHLIKTRGQQVTLRCSPKSGHDTVSWYQQALGQGPQFIFQYYEEEERQRGNFPDRFSGHQFPNYSSELNVNALLLGDSALYLCASSQRRAGNEQFFGPGTRLTVL.

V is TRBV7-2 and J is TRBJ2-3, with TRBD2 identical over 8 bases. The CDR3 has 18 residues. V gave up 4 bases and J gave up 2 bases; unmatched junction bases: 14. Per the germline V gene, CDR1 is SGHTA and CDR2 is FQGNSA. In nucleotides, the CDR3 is TGTGCCAGCAGCTGGGAGTGGGCAGCGGGGGACCCCACAGATACGCAGTATTTT. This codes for CASSWEWAAGDPTDTQYF.

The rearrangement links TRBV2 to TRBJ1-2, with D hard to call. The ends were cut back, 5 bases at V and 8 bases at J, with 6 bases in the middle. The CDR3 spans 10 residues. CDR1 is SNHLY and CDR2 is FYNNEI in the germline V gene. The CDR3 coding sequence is TGTGCCAGCAGTTCTGTGGGCTACACCTTC. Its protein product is CASSSVGYTF.

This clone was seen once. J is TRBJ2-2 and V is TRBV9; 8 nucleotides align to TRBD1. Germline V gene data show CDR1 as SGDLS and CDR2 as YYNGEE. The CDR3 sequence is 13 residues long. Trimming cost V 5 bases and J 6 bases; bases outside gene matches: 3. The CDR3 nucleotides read TGTGCCAGCAGAGACAGGGGCTCCGGGGAGCTGTTTTTT. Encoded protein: CASRDRGSGELFF.

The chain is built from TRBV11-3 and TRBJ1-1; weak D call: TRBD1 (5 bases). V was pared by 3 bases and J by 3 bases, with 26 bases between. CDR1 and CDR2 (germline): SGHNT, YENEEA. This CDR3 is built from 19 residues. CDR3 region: CASSLLRQSYSYADTEAFF. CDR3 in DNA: TGTGCCAGCAGCTTGTTGAGACAGTCCTATTCCTATGCCGACACTGAAGCTTTCTTT.

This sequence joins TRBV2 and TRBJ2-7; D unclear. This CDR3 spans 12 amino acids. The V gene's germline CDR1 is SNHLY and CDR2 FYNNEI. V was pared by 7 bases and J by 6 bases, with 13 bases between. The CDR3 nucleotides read TGTGCCAGCAAGGAGACCTCTGCCGAGCAGTACTTC. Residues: CASKETSAEQYF.

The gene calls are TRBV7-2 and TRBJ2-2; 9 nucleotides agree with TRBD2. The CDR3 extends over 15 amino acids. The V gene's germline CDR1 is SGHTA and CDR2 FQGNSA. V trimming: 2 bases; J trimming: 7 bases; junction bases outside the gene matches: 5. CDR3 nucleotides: TGTGCCAGCAGCTTATGGACTAGCGCGGGCGGGGAGCTGTTTTTT. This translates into CASSLWTSAGGELFF. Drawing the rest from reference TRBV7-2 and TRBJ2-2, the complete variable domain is GAGVSQSPSNKVTEKGKDVELRCDPISGHTALYWYRQSLGQGLEFLIYFQGNSAPDKSGLPSDRFSAERTGGSVSTLTIQRTQQEDSAVYLCASSLWTSAGGELFFGEGSRLTVL.

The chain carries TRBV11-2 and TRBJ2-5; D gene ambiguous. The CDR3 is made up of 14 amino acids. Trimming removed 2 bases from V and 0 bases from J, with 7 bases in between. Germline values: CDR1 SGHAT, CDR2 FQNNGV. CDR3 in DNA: TGTGCCAGCAGCTTATTGTCAAACCAAGAGACCCAGTACTTC. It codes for CASSLLSNQETQYF. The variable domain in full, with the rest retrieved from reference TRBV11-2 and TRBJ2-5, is EAGVAQSPRYKIIEKRQSVAFWCNPISGHATLYWYQQILGQGPKLLIQFQNNGVVDDSQLPKDRFSAERLKGVDSTLKIQPAKLEDSAVYLCASSLLSNQETQYFGPGTRLLVL.

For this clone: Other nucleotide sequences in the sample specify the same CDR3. As DNA, the CDR3 is TGTGCCAGCAGCCAAGATCGGGGACAGGGAGGCTACACCTTC. Protein: CASSQDRGQGGYTF. The chain recombines TRBV14 with TRBJ1-2, with TRBD1 identical over 9 bases. The CDR3 spans 14 residues. The germline gives CDR1 SGHDN, CDR2 FVKESK. Trimming took 0 bases from V and 8 from J; bases not matched to a gene: 4.

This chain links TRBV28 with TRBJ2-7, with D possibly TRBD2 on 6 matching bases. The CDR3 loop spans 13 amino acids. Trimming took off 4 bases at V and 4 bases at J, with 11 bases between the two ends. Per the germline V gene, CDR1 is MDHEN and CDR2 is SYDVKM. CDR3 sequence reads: CASSSGGMYEQYF. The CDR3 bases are TGTGCCAGCAGTTCAGGAGGGATGTACGAGCAGTACTTC.

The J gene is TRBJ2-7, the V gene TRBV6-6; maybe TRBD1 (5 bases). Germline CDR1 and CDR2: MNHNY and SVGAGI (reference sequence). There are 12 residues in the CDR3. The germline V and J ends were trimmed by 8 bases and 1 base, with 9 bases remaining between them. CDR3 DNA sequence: TGTGCCAGCGCTGCAGGGTCCTACGAGCAGTACTTC. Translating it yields CASAAGSYEQYF.

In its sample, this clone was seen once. The CDR3 here is CAWSEGGDQPQHF. The CDR3 DNA follows: TGTGCCTGGAGTGAGGGGGGGGATCAGCCCCAGCATTTT. The chain is built from TRBV30 and TRBJ1-5, with D maybe TRBD1 (6 bases). The ends were cut back, 1 base at V and 5 bases at J, with 9 bases in the middle. From germline, CDR1 is GTSNPN and CDR2 SVGIG (reference sequence). The CDR3 totals 13 residues.

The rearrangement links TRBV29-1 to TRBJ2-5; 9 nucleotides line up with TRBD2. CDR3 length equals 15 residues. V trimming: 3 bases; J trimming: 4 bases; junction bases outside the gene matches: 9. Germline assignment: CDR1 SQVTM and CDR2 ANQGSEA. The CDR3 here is CSVDGGRALGETQYF. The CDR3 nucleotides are TGCAGCGTTGACGGCGGGAGGGCCCTCGGAGAGACCCAGTACTTC. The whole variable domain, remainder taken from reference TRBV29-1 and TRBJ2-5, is SAVISQKPSRDICQRGTSLTIQCQVDSQVTMMFWYRQQPGQSLTLIATANQGSEATYESGFVIDKFPISRPNLTFSTLTVSNMSPEDSSIYLCSVDGGRALGETQYFGPGTRLLVL.

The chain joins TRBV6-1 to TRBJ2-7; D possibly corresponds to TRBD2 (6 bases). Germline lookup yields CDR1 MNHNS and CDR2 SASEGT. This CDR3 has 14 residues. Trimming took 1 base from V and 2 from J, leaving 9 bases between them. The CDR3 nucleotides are TGTGCCAGCAGTGAAGTGCCGGGGGCCTACGAGCAGTACTTC. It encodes CASSEVPGAYEQYF.

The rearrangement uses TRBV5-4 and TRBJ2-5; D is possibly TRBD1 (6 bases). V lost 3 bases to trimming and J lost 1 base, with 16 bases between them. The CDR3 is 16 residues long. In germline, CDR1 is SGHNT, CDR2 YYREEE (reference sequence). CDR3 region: CASSWDNRGPQETQYF. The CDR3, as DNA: TGTGCCAGCAGCTGGGACAACAGAGGGCCCCAAGAGACCCAGTACTTC.